A selection of T cell receptor beta chains follows, all from one sample in a study of blood T cell repertoires in COVID-19. The table came from immunoSEQ multiplex PCR; TCRdb's copy has only in-frame clones and leaves some out. The sample has about 37,000 clones; nearly 90% are singletons. The sample comprised peripheral blood. The receptors originated from a man aged 55 to 70 with active COVID-19. Both conserved end residues are part of each CDR3. D genes are given only for firm matches. Rows may omit the clone size; those that give it use once, few, many or a size class.

clone_size,d_call,j_call,v_call,cdr3_length,cdr3_aa,cdr3_nt
NA,TRBD1,TRBJ1-5,TRBV18,15,CASSTGQGDNQPQHF,TGTGCCAGCTCAACCGGACAGGGTGATAATCAGCCCCAGCATTTT
NA,NA,TRBJ2-3,TRBV9,15,CASSELPTSTDTQYF,TGTGCCAGCAGCGAGTTACCCACTAGCACAGATACGCAGTATTTT
NA,NA,TRBJ2-5,TRBV12-3/TRBV12-4,12,CASSQGQETQYF,TGTGCCAGCAGTCAGGGGCAAGAGACCCAGTACTTC
once,TRBD2,TRBJ2-1,TRBV9,15,CASSGAGVSYNEQFF,TGTGCCAGCAGTGGAGCGGGAGTCTCCTACAATGAGCAGTTCTTC
NA,TRBD2,TRBJ2-7,TRBV4-2,18,CASSQVYLTSGSPYEQYF,TGTGCCAGCAGCCAAGTCTACCTGACTAGCGGTAGTCCCTACGAGCAGTACTTC
NA,NA,TRBJ2-2,TRBV19,11,CASSTTGELFF,TGTGCCAGTAGTACGACCGGGGAGCTGTTTTTT
NA,TRBD1,TRBJ2-2,TRBV7-2,15,CASSPGQGNTGELFF,TGTGCCAGCAGCCCCGGACAGGGGAACACCGGGGAGCTGTTTTTT
NA,TRBD1,TRBJ2-2,TRBV15,16,CATSSFGTANTGELFF,TGTGCCACCAGCAGCTTCGGGACAGCGAACACCGGGGAGCTGTTTTTT
NA,TRBD2,TRBJ2-1,TRBV7-2,15,CASSLARLAGGNEFF,TGTGCCAGCAGCTTAGCGCGGCTAGCGGGAGGAAATGAGTTCTTC
NA,TRBD2,TRBJ2-1,TRBV4-1,15,CASSQVLAGVREQFF,TGCGCCAGCAGCCAAGTACTAGCGGGAGTAAGAGAGCAGTTCTTC
NA,NA,TRBJ2-5,TRBV11-2,13,CASSSRGWETQYF,TGTGCCAGCAGCTCGAGGGGGTGGGAGACCCAGTACTTC
few,TRBD2,TRBJ2-2,TRBV11-2,16,CASSVGLAGGTGELFF,TGTGCCAGCAGCGTGGGACTAGCGGGAGGCACCGGGGAGCTGTTTTTT
NA,TRBD2,TRBJ2-3,TRBV7-2,18,CASSLEGLAGGSTDTQYF,TGTGCCAGCAGCTTAGAGGGCCTAGCGGGAGGTAGCACAGATACGCAGTATTTT
NA,TRBD2,TRBJ2-3,TRBV29-1,18,CSALALTGGALSIDTQYF,TGCAGCGCTTTGGCCTTAACGGGGGGTGCCTTAAGCATAGATACGCAGTATTTT
NA,TRBD2,TRBJ2-7,TRBV19,13,CASSSGRANEQYF,TGTGCCAGTAGCAGCGGGAGGGCGAACGAGCAGTACTTC
NA,TRBD2,TRBJ2-7,TRBV3-1/TRBV3-2,18,CASSLRGASGTKGYEQYF,TGTGCCAGCAGCCTCCGGGGAGCTAGCGGGACAAAGGGGTACGAGCAGTACTTC
NA,NA,TRBJ1-1,TRBV27,13,CASSLTGSTEAFF,TGTGCCAGCAGTTTAACGGGGAGCACTGAAGCTTTCTTT
NA,NA,TRBJ1-4,TRBV2,13,CASRAGWVEKLFF,TGTGCCAGCAGAGCGGGGTGGGTTGAAAAACTGTTTTTT
NA,NA,TRBJ2-3,TRBV7-8,11,CASSFLGVQYF,TGTGCCAGCAGCTTTCTAGGTGTGCAGTATTTT
NA,NA,TRBJ1-6,TRBV10-3,15,CAISEAQGTNSPLHF,TGTGCCATCAGTGAGGCCCAGGGAACGAATTCACCCCTCCACTTT
few,NA,TRBJ1-2,TRBV28,16,CASSLVSAGFSYGYTF,TGTGCCAGCAGTTTGGTTTCGGCAGGGTTTAGTTATGGCTACACCTTC
NA,TRBD2,TRBJ2-1,TRBV6-1,16,CASSGEGISWEGEQFF,TGTGCCAGCAGTGGGGAGGGGATTAGTTGGGAAGGTGAGCAGTTCTTC
NA,TRBD2,TRBJ2-1,TRBV5-6,17,CASSLVAGLGSYNEQFF,TGTGCCAGCAGCTTGGTGGCGGGACTAGGCTCCTACAATGAGCAGTTCTTC
NA,TRBD2,TRBJ2-2,TRBV9,18,CASSVGLAGNLNTGELFF,TGTGCCAGCAGCGTAGGTCTAGCGGGAAACTTAAACACCGGGGAGCTGTTTTTT
NA,TRBD2,TRBJ2-7,TRBV4-3,16,CASSQDPAGGPYEQYF,TGCGCCAGCAGCCAAGATCCAGCGGGAGGGCCCTACGAGCAGTACTTC
NA,TRBD1,TRBJ2-1,TRBV12-5,16,CASGFEGQGTYNEQFF,TGTGCTAGTGGTTTTGAGGGACAGGGGACCTACAATGAGCAGTTCTTC
NA,TRBD2,TRBJ2-7,TRBV19,13,CAVSGGPSYEQYF,TGTGCCGTCTCGGGGGGACCGTCCTACGAGCAGTACTTC
NA,TRBD2,TRBJ2-2,TRBV2,15,CASRTGGPGTGELFF,TGTGCCAGCAGGACGGGAGGGCCGGGCACCGGGGAGCTGTTTTTT
NA,NA,TRBJ2-1,TRBV28,14,CASSSQDSDNEQFF,TGTGCCAGCAGTTCCCAGGACTCAGACAATGAGCAGTTCTTC
NA,NA,TRBJ2-7,TRBV27,17,CASSLSPTGRSSYEQYF,TGTGCCAGCAGTTTATCTCCGACAGGGAGGAGCTCCTACGAGCAGTACTTC
NA,TRBD2,TRBJ2-7,TRBV7-9,14,CASSFGTSGEEQYF,TGTGCCAGCAGCTTCGGGACTAGCGGGGAAGAGCAGTACTTC
NA,TRBD2,TRBJ2-7,TRBV11-2,15,CASSFPTSGRGEQYF,TGTGCCAGCAGCTTCCCGACTAGCGGGAGAGGCGAGCAGTACTTC
NA,TRBD1,TRBJ2-7,TRBV5-8,14,CASSQDRGVYEQYF,TGTGCCAGCAGCCAAGACAGGGGCGTCTACGAGCAGTACTTC
NA,NA,TRBJ1-6,TRBV5-1,16,CASSLGGVTYNSPLHF,TGCGCCAGCAGCTTGGGTGGAGTAACCTATAATTCACCCCTCCACTTT
NA,TRBD2,TRBJ2-1,TRBV2,14,CASRPSGRYNEQFF,TGTGCCAGCAGGCCCAGCGGGAGGTACAATGAGCAGTTCTTC
once,NA,TRBJ1-2,TRBV19,13,CASSQQGYYGHTF,TGTGCCAGTAGTCAGCAGGGGTACTATGGCCACACCTTC
NA,NA,TRBJ2-7,TRBV5-4,13,CASSFPQAYEQYF,TGTGCCAGCAGCTTCCCCCAGGCCTACGAGCAGTACTTC
NA,TRBD2,TRBJ2-2,TRBV29-1,15,CSAPGGLAGTGELFF,TGCAGCGCTCCCGGCGGACTAGCGGGAACCGGGGAGCTGTTTTTT
NA,NA,TRBJ2-3,TRBV2,14,CASSDPSSTDTQYF,TGTGCCAGCAGCGACCCTAGCAGCACAGATACGCAGTATTTT
NA,NA,TRBJ1-4,TRBV2,15,CASTEWGLQNEKLFF,TGTGCCAGCACTGAATGGGGCCTCCAAAACGAAAAACTGTTTTTT
NA,TRBD2,TRBJ2-7,TRBV5-4,16,CASSPEGSGSSYEQYF,TGTGCCAGCAGCCCCGAAGGTAGCGGGTCCTCCTACGAGCAGTACTTC
NA,NA,TRBJ2-3,TRBV28,15,CASSRWASVADTQYF,TGTGCCAGCAGTCGCTGGGCTAGCGTGGCAGATACGCAGTATTTT